Given below is one T cell receptor beta chain in context. The V segment lost 0 bases and the J segment 3 bases; nucleotides outside the gene matches: 9. The CDR3 has 16 residues. Germline V gives CDR1 DFQATT, CDR2 SNEGSKA (reference sequence). It was with random hexamers that about 0.45 to 1 ug RNA was reverse transcribed. TCRdb re-derived calls from the immunoSEQ multiplex PCR reads in MiXCR, one entry per CDR3 protein. The sample has 150,000 or so distinct CDR3 sequences, about 96% seen once. This sample stems from a study of CD8 T cells in Susac syndrome. The sequencing sample was made of CD4+ T cells from PBMCs. V and J are TRBV20-1 and TRBJ2-7; the match to TRBD2 covers 9 bases. This clonotype was sampled from a human donor with Susac syndrome. The CDR3 sequence is CSARDLTSGTYYEQYF. The CDR3 region has the DNA TGCAGTGCTAGAGATCTGACTAGCGGTACATACTACGAGCAGTACTTC.